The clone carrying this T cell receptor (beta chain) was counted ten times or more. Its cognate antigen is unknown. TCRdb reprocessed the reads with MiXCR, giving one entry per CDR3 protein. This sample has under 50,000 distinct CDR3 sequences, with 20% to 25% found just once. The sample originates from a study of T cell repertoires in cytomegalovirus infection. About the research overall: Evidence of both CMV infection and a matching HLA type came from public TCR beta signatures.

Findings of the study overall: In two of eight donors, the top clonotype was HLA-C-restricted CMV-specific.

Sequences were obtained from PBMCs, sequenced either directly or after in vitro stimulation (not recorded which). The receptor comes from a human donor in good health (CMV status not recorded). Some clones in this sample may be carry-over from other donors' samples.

The CDR3 sequence: CASSPQRTSGGSTDTQYF. In DNA form, the CDR3 reads TGTGCCAGCAGCCCCCAACGGACTAGCGGGGGAAGCACAGATACGCAGTATTTT. The J gene is TRBJ2-3, the V gene TRBV7-2; TRBD2 matches 13 bases. The CDR3 covers 18 residues. Per the germline V gene, CDR1 is SGHTA and CDR2 is FQGNSA. The trim removed 5 bases at V and 0 bases at J, leaving 8 bases unmatched.